The clone carrying this TCR beta chain has ten or more counts. Its matching antigen is unknown. The data derive from a study of read filtering for tumor transcriptome and immune sequencing. Study results and caveats: The sorted CD138-negative fraction was a mixed bone marrow immune population, not purified T cells. IR-seq captured clonotypes deeper and more reliably than RNA-seq.

Per the germline V gene, CDR1 is SNHLY and CDR2 is FYNNEI. The V end was cut by 7 bases, the J end by 7 bases, with 16 bases between. This CDR3 has 13 amino acids. From approximately 430 ng of RNA, a library with molecular barcoded alpha/delta and beta/gamma adaptors was made. TCRdb re-called the reads with MiXCR, one entry per CDR3 protein. The sample lists about 37,000 distinct CDR3 sequences, 12% occurring once. This chain connects TRBV2 to TRBJ2-5; D gene ambiguous. The source material was a population of CD138-negative cells sorted from bone marrow. This TCR was recovered from a donor aged 40 or older with multiple myeloma. The DNA for the CDR3 is TGTGCCAGCATCCTTGACCCCGGCGGGACCCAGTACTTC. It yields the protein CASILDPGGTQYF.